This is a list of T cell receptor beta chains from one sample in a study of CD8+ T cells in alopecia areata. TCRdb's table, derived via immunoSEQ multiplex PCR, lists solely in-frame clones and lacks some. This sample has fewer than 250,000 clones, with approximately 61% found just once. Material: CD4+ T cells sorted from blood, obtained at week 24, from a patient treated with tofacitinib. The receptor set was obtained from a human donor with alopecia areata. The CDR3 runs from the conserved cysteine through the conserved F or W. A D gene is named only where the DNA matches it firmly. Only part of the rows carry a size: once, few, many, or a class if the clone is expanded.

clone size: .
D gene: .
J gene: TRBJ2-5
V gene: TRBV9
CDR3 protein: CASSVAPGALQETQYF
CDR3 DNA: TGTGCCAGCAGCGTAGCCCCCGGGGCGCTCCAAGAGACCCAGTACTTC

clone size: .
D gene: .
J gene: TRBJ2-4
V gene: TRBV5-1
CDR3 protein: CASSLGGLAKNIQYF
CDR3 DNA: TGCGCCAGCAGCTTGGGGGGACTAGCCAAAAACATTCAGTACTTC

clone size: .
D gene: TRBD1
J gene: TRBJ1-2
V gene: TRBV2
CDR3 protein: CASIYSRDRQFNYGYTF
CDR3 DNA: TGTGCCAGCATCTATTCCCGGGACAGGCAATTTAACTATGGCTACACCTTC

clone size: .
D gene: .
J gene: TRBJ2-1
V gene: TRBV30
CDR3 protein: CAWSEQSYNEQFF
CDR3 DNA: TGTGCCTGGAGTGAACAATCCTACAATGAGCAGTTCTTC

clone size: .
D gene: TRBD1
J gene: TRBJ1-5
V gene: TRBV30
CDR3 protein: CAWSVFAGGIGQPQHF
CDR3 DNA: TGTGCCTGGAGTGTTTTCGCAGGGGGCATAGGTCAGCCCCAGCATTTT

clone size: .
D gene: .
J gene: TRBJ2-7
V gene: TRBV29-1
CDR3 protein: CSVAGRQAYEQYF
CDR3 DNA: TGCAGCGTCGCGGGGAGACAAGCCTACGAGCAGTACTTC

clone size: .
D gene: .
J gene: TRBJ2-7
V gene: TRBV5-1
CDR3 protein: CASSFGGGTYEQYF
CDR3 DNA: TGCGCCAGCAGCTTTGGAGGGGGAACCTACGAGCAGTACTTC

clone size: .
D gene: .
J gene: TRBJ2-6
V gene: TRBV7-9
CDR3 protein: CASSLESGANVLTF
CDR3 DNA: TGTGCCAGCAGCTTAGAATCCGGGGCCAACGTCCTGACTTTC

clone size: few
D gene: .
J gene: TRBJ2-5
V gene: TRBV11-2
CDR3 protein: CASSAPRDRGETQYF
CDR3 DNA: TGTGCCAGCAGCGCACCCCGGGACCGCGGGGAGACCCAGTACTTC

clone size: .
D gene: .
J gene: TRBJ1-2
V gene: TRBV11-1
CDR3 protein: CASSPLEDSYGYTF
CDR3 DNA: TGTGCCAGCAGCCCCCTTGAGGACTCCTATGGCTACACCTTC

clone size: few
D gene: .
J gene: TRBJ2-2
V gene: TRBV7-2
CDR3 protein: CASSLRSASPGELFF
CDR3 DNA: TGTGCCAGCAGCCTTAGGTCGGCTAGTCCCGGGGAGCTGTTTTTT

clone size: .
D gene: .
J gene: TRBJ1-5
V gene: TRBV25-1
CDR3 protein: CASSSSSSYSNQPQHF
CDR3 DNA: TGTGCCAGCAGTTCTTCTTCGTCGTATAGCAATCAGCCCCAGCATTTT

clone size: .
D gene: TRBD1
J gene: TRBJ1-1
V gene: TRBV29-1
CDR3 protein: CSVRTGPNTEAFF
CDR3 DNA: TGCAGCGTTAGGACAGGACCGAACACTGAAGCTTTCTTT

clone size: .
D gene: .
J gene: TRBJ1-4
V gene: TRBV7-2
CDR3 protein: CASSLAATNEKLFF
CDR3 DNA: TGTGCCAGCAGCTTGGCTGCAACTAATGAAAAACTGTTTTTT

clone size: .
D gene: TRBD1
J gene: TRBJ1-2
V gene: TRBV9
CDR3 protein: CASSVAGTAPYGYTF
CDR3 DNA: TGTGCCAGCAGCGTTGCCGGGACAGCCCCATATGGCTACACCTTC

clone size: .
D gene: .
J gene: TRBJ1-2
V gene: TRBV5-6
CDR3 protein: CASSLRTSRFYGYTF
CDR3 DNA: TGTGCCAGCAGCCTAAGGACTTCGAGGTTCTACGGCTACACCTTC

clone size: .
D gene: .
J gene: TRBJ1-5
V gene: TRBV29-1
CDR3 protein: CSVVGHSNQPQHF
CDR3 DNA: TGCAGCGTGGTAGGGCATAGCAATCAGCCCCAGCATTTT

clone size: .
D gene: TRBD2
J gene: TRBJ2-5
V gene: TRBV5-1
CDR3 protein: CASSSKLAGGEETQYF
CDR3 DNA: TGCGCCAGCAGCTCTAAACTAGCGGGGGGCGAAGAGACCCAGTACTTC

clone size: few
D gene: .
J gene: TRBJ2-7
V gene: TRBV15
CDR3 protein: CATSSGPINEQYF
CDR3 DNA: TGTGCCACCAGTAGCGGACCCATCAACGAGCAGTACTTC

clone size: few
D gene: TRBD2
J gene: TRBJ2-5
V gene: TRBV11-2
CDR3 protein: CASRHRLREQYF
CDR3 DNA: TGTGCCAGCAGACACAGGTTGCGGGAGCAGTACTTC

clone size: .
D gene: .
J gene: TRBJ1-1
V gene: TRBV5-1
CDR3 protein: CASSFGEGNTEAFF
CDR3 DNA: TGCGCCAGCAGCTTTGGAGAGGGGAACACTGAAGCTTTCTTT

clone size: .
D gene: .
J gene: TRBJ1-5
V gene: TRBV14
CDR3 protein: CASSIGQNQPQHF
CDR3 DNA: TGTGCCAGCAGCATAGGACAGAATCAGCCCCAGCATTTT

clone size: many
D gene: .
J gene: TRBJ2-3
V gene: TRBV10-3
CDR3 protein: CAISSDNRGTDTQYF
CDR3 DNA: TGTGCCATCAGTTCGGATAATCGCGGGACAGATACGCAGTATTTT

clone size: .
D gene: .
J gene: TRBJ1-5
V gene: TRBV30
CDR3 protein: CAWSVGSNQPQHF
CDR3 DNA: TGTGCCTGGAGTGTGGGTAGCAATCAGCCCCAGCATTTT

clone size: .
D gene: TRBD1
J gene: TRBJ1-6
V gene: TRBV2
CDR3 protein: CASSAPATGAARSPLHF
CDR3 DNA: TGTGCCAGCAGTGCCCCTGCGACAGGGGCGGCGCGGTCACCCCTCCACTTT

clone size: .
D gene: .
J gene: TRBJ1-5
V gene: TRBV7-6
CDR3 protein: CASSASGTEGVQPQHF
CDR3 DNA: TGTGCCAGCAGCGCGTCCGGGACTGAGGGTGTTCAGCCCCAGCATTTT

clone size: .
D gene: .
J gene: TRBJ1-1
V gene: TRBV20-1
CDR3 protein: CSALDTEAFF
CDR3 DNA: TGCAGTGCTCTTGACACTGAAGCTTTCTTT

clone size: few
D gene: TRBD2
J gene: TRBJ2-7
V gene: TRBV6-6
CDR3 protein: CASSLLAGLSYEQYF
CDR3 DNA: TGTGCCAGCAGTCTACTAGCGGGTCTCTCCTACGAGCAGTACTTC

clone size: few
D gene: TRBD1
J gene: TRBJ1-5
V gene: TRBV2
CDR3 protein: CASSTGERQPQHF
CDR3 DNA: TGTGCCAGCAGTACAGGGGAGAGGCAGCCCCAGCATTTT

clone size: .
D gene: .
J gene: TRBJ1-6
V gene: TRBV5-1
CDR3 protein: CASSIGGDNSPLHF
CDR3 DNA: TGCGCCAGCAGCATAGGGGGGGATAATTCACCCCTCCACTTT

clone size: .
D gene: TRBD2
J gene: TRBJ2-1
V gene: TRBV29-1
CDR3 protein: CSVDVGGANEQFF
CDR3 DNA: TGCAGCGTTGACGTCGGGGGGGCCAATGAGCAGTTCTTC

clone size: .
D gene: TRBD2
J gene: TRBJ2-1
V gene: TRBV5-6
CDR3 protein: CASSLVVAGDNEQFF
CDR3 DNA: TGTGCCAGCAGCTTGGTGGTAGCGGGAGACAATGAGCAGTTCTTC

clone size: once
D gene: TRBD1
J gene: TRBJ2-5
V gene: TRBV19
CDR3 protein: CASSKGQGYRETQYF
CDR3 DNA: TGTGCCAGTAGTAAGGGACAGGGATACCGAGAGACCCAGTACTTC

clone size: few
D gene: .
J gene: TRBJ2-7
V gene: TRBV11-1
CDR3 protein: CASSPRSWTDEQYF
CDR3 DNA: TGTGCCAGCAGCCCAAGGAGTTGGACAGACGAGCAGTACTTC

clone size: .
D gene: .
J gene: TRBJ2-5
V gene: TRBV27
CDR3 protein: CASSILRGRGIKQTQYF
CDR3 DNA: TGTGCCAGCAGTATACTCCGGGGCCGAGGGATAAAACAGACCCAGTACTTC

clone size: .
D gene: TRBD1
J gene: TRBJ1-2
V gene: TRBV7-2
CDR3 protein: CASSILQGAGGYTF
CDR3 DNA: TGTGCCAGCAGCATATTACAGGGGGCCGGCGGCTACACCTTC

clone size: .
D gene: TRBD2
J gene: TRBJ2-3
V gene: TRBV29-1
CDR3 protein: CSSRGSGGDTQYF
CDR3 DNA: TGCAGCTCCCGGGGTAGCGGGGGAGATACGCAGTATTTT

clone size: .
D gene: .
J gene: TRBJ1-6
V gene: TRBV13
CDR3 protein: CASSLGPTEEGDSPLHF
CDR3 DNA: TGTGCCAGCAGCTTAGGACCGACGGAGGAGGGCGATTCACCCCTCCACTTT

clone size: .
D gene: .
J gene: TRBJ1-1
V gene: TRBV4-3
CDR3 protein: CASSQDLGRPEAFF
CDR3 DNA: TGCGCCAGCAGCCAAGATCTCGGGCGGCCTGAAGCTTTCTTT

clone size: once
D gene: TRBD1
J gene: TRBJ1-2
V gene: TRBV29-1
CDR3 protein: CSVVTGAWDGYTF
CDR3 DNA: TGCAGCGTTGTTACAGGGGCGTGGGATGGCTACACCTTC

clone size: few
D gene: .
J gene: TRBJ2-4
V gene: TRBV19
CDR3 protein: CASSNTGSGIQYF
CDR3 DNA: TGTGCCAGTAGTAATACAGGGAGTGGCATTCAGTACTTC

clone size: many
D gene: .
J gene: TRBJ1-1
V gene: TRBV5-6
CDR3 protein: CASSLHTEAFF
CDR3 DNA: TGTGCCAGCAGCTTGCACACTGAAGCTTTCTTT

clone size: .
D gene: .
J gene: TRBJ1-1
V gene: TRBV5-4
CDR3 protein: CASGRGGTTEAFF
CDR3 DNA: TGTGCCAGCGGCAGGGGCGGCACTACTGAAGCTTTCTTT

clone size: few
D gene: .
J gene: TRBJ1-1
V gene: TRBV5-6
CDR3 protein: CASSPQLGAEAFF
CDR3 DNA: TGTGCCAGCAGCCCACAACTAGGGGCTGAAGCTTTCTTT

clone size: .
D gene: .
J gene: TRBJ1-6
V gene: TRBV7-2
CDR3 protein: CASSRGSLGPLHF
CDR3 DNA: TGTGCCAGCAGCCGCGGGAGCCTAGGGCCCCTCCACTTT

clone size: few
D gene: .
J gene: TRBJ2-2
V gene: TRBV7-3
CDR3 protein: CASSPRFSGNTGELFF
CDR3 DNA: TGTGCCAGCAGCCCAAGGTTTAGCGGGAACACCGGGGAGCTGTTTTTT

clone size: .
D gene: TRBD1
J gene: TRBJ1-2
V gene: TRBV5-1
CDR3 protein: CASSFSEQGAYGYTF
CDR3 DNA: TGCGCCAGCAGCTTCAGTGAACAGGGGGCGTATGGCTACACCTTC

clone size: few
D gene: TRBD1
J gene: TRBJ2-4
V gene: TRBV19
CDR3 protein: CASSARDRVHF
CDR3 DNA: TGTGCCAGTAGTGCACGGGACAGGGTTCACTTC

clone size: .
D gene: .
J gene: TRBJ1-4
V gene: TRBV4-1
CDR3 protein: CASSPPAIRTNEKLFF
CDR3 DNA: TGCGCCAGCAGCCCGCCAGCGATCCGGACTAATGAAAAACTGTTTTTT

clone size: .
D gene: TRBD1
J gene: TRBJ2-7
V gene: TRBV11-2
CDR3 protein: CASSPSPGGSSYEQYF
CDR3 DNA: TGTGCCAGCAGCCCCTCCCCAGGGGGATCTTCCTACGAGCAGTACTTC